This T cell receptor beta chain was documented in a study of T cells in Graves' hyperthyroidism and ophthalmopathy. Researchers took RNA transcripts and amplified the TCR beta CDR3 regions from them. The TCR CDR3 first-round RT-PCR relied on the HTBI primer set. TCRdb re-analysed the multiplex PCR reads in MiXCR, keeping a single row per CDR3 protein. Among about 480,000 distinct CDR3 sequences listed, roughly 14% were seen once. From germline, CDR1 is MNHNS and CDR2 SASEGT. CDR3 length: 15 amino acids. Trimming shortened V by 5 bases and J by 7 bases, and 20 bases separated the two germline ends. The chain has TRBV6-1 and TRBJ2-5, with D perhaps TRBD1 (6 bases). This TCR derives from a woman between 18 and 29 years old with Graves' hyperthyroidism. Sequencing used blood. CDR3 region: CASSPSNRAWGTQYF. The DNA for the CDR3 is TGTGCCAGCAGTCCCTCTAACAGGGCTTGGGGGACCCAGTACTTC.